Listed here is a single T cell receptor beta chain. The germline gives CDR1 GTSNPN, CDR2 SVGIG (reference sequence). The CDR3 consists of 14 residues. The V and J ends lost 6 bases and 1 base respectively, with 16 bases between them. The data were obtained in a study of technical replicates of blood from four donors. Assay: immunoSEQ multiplex PCR; the TCRdb copy retains only in-frame clones and omits some. The sample has tens of thousands of clones, roughly 95% seen once. This chain connects TRBV30 to TRBJ2-7, with D possibly being TRBD2 (6 bases). The receptor comes from a human donor in good health. The specimen sequenced was T cells isolated from PBMCs. CDR3 nucleotides: TGTGCCTGTGGGACTCCGGGACGTTCCTACGAGCAGTACTTC. This translates into CACGTPGRSYEQYF.